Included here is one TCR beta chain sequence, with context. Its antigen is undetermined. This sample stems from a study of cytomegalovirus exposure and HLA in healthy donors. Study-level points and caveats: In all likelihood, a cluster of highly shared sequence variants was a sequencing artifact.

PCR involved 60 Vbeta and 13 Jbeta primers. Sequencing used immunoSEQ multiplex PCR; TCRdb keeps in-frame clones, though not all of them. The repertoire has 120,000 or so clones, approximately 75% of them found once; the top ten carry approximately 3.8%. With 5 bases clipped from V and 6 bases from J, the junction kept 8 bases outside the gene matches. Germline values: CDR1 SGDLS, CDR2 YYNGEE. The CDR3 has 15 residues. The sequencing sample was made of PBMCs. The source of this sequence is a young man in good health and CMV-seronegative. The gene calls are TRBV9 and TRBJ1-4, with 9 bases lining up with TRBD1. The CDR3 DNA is TGTGCCAGCAGTCAAGTGGGACAGGGACATGAAAAACTGTTTTTT. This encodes CASSQVGQGHEKLFF.